These 13 T cell receptor beta chains were sequenced from one sample in a study of blood T cell repertoires in COVID-19. Libraries were prepared by immunoSEQ multiplex PCR; TCRdb keeps only in-frame clonotypes and omits some of them. This repertoire shows about 99,000 clones, approximately 88% found once; its top ten account for approximately 12%. Sequencing was performed on peripheral blood. The source is a human donor in a cohort sampled during active COVID-19.

The gene calls are TRBV3-1 (or the pseudogene TRBV3-2) and TRBJ1-1; TRBD1 might be the D (6 bases). CDR1 LGHDT and CDR2 YNNKEL come from the germline V gene (reference sequence). This CDR3 has 15 amino acids. V lost 5 bases and J 1 base, leaving 14 bases between the germline ends. In nucleotides, the CDR3 is TGTGCCAGCAGCGAAGGGGGGGAGGCGAACACTGAAGCTTTCTTT. This translates into CASSEGGEANTEAFF.

V is TRBV29-1 and J is TRBJ1-1, with a possible D match to TRBD1 (5 bases). The CDR3 extends over 13 amino acids. Germline CDR1 is SQVTM and CDR2 is ANQGSEA. Trimming left V 4 bases short and J 4 bases short, with 13 bases between. This CDR3 reads CSVVSIGATEAFF. CDR3 DNA: TGCAGCGTTGTGTCTATAGGGGCCACTGAAGCTTTCTTT.

The CDR3 loop is CASSSGQGPHEQYF. The CDR3 region has the DNA TGTGCCAGCAGCTCCGGACAGGGGCCGCACGAGCAGTACTTC. The rearrangement links TRBV7-9 to TRBJ2-7, with 9 bases lining up with TRBD1. Germline CDR1 reads SEHNR; CDR2 reads FQNEAQ (reference sequence). The J segment lost 5 bases and the V segment lost 4 bases, leaving 6 bases of the junction unmatched. This CDR3 has 14 residues.

The chain is built from TRBV5-1 and TRBJ1-4; TRBD1 matches at 7 bases. V dropped 6 bases and J dropped 6; count of bases not matched to a gene: 5. Germline CDR1 reads SGHRS; CDR2 reads YFSETQ. The CDR3 has 13 residues. The CDR3 nucleotides are TGCGCCAGCAAAACAGGGGATGATGAAAAACTGTTTTTT. Translating it yields CASKTGDDEKLFF.

The chain is built from TRBV29-1 and TRBJ1-2; D possibly corresponds to TRBD1 (6 bases). Per the germline V gene, CDR1 is SQVTM and CDR2 is ANQGSEA. The length of the CDR3 is 15 residues. V gave up 4 bases and J gave up 5 bases, with 20 bases separating them. The CDR3 DNA reads as TGCAGCGTTGTACCCGAGGGGGGGGCGAGGTATGGCTACACCTTC. As protein: CSVVPEGGARYGYTF.

The genes are TRBV18 and TRBJ2-2; TRBD1 might be the D (6 bases). Germline loops: CDR1 KGHSH, CDR2 LQKENI. The V end was cut by 2 bases, the J end by 5 bases, with 6 bases between. The CDR3 totals 13 residues. This CDR3 is CASSPGQTGELFF. The CDR3, as DNA: TGTGCCAGCTCACCAGGACAGACCGGGGAGCTGTTTTTT.

This chain links TRBV19 with TRBJ1-4; 8 bases agree with TRBD1. Germline values: CDR1 LNHDA, CDR2 SQIVND (reference sequence). The CDR3 is 16 residues long. V lost 4 bases, J lost 3 bases, and 7 bases stayed unmatched. The CDR3 DNA sequence: TGTGCCAGTAGTACCCTACCGGGACAGGCTAATGAAAAACTGTTTTTT. Amino acid sequence: CASSTLPGQANEKLFF.

The chain carries TRBV5-8 and TRBJ2-5; 11 nucleotides agree with TRBD2. Germline CDR1 SGHTS, CDR2 YDEGEE. The J segment lost 5 bases and the V segment lost 5 bases, leaving 5 bases of the junction unmatched. The CDR3 length is 14 residues. Here the CDR3 reads CASSSTSGVETQYF. The CDR3 region has the DNA TGTGCCAGCAGTTCGACTAGCGGGGTCGAGACCCAGTACTTC. The full variable domain, with the rest looked up from reference TRBV5-8 and TRBJ2-5, is EAGVTQSPTHLIKTRGQQATLRCSPISGHTSVYWYQQALGLGLQFLLWYDEGEERNRGNFPPRFSGRQFPNYSSELNVNALELEDSALYLCASSSTSGVETQYFGPGTRLLVL.

The chain combines TRBV19 with TRBJ1-6, with 8 nucleotides matching TRBD1. The CDR3 sequence is 15 residues long. V shed 4 bases, J shed 7 bases, and the junction held 6 bases outside the gene matches. Germline values: CDR1 LNHDA, CDR2 SQIVND (reference sequence). This CDR3 is CASSTGTGGNSPLHF. In nucleotides, the CDR3 is TGTGCCAGTAGTACGGGGACAGGCGGAAATTCACCCCTCCACTTT.

This clone was found a few times. This chain links TRBV11-3 with TRBJ2-3; 9 bases align to TRBD2. Looked up from germline, CDR1 is SGHNT and CDR2 is YENEEA. V lost 4 bases and J lost 3; bases outside the gene matches: 8. This CDR3 has 16 residues. CDR3 amino acids: CASSSSAGGKTDTQYF. Written as DNA, the CDR3 is TGTGCCAGCAGCTCCTCCGCGGGGGGGAAAACAGATACGCAGTATTTT.

This clone has a count of ten or more. The chain couples TRBV5-4 to TRBJ2-2, with 8 bases aligning to TRBD2. This CDR3 is built from 16 residues. V lost 4 bases and J lost 1; bases outside the gene matches: 6. Germline V gene sequence: CDR1 SGHNT, CDR2 YYREEE (reference sequence). The CDR3 DNA reads TGTGCCAGCAGCCCCGGCCGGGGGGGGAACACCGGGGAGCTGTTTTTT. Amino acids: CASSPGRGGNTGELFF.

The chain recombines TRBV9 with TRBJ1-2; the D is unclear. Between the trimmed V and J ends, which lost 3 bases and 8 bases, there was a span of 8 bases. From germline, CDR1 is SGDLS and CDR2 YYNGEE. This CDR3 contains 11 residues. The CDR3 here is CASSGPGGYTF. The CDR3 DNA reads TGTGCCAGCAGCGGCCCGGGGGGCTACACCTTC.

The CDR3 DNA reads as TGTGCCAGCAGCTCTCCCGGGGGGCGCAGAGGAAACACCATATATTTT. Translation gives CASSSPGGRRGNTIYF. The chain uses TRBV7-6 and TRBJ1-3; perhaps TRBD1 as D (6 bases). CDR3 length: 16 residues. V was clipped by 4 bases and J by 4 bases, with 17 bases between them. Germline V lookup: CDR1 SGHVS, CDR2 FNYEAQ. The variable domain in full, with the rest retrieved from reference TRBV7-6 and TRBJ1-3, is GAGVSQSPRYKVTKRGQDVALRCDPISGHVSLYWYRQALGQGPEFLTYFNYEAQQDKSGLPNDRFSAERPEGSISTLTIQRTEQRDSAMYRCASSSPGGRRGNTIYFGEGSWLTVV.